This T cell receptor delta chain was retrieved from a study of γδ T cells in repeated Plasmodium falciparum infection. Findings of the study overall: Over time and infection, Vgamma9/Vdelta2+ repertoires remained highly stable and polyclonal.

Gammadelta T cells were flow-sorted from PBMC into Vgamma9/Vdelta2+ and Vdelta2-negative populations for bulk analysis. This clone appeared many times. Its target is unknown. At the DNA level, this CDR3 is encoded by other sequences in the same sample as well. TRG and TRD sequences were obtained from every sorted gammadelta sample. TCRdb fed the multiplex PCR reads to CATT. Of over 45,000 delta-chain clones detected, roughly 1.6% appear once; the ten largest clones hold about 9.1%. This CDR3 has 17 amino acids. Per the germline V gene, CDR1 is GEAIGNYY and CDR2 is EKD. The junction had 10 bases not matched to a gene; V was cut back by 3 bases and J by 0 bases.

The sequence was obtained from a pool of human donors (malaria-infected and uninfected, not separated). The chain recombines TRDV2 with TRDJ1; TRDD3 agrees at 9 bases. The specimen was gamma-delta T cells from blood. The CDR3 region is CACDQLLGDQYTDKLIF. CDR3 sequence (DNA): TGTGCCTGTGACCAACTACTGGGGGACCAGTACACCGATAAACTCATCTTT.